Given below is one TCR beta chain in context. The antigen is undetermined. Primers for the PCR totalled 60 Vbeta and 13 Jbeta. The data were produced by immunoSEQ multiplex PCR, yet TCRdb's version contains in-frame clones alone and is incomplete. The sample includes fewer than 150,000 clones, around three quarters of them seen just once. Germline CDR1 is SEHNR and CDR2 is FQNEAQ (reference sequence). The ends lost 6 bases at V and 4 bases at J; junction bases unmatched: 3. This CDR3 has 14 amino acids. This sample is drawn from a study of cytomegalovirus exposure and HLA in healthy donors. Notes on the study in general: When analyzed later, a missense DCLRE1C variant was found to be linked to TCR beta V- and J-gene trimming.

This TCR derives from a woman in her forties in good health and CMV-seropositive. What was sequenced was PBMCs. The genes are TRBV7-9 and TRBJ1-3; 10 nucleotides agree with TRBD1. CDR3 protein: CASSRQGAGNTIYF. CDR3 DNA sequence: TGTGCCAGCAGTAGACAGGGGGCCGGAAACACCATATATTTT.